The sequence of this TCR beta chain was determined in a study of shared clonotypes between healthy human individuals. Broader study findings: The four-donor shared clonotypes exceeded non-shared clonotypes in generation probability, with non-shared ones scoring lower. Rarefaction curves obtained for sorted subsets showed sequencing incomplete despite large depth.

V was pared by 3 bases and J by 6 bases, with 9 bases between. The germline gives CDR1 MGHDK, CDR2 SYGVNS. The CDR3 runs 13 residues. Concerning this clone: Antigen unknown.

Only in-frame clones appear in the TCRdb table, and some are missing; sequencing was by immunoSEQ multiplex PCR. Of approximately 1.9 million clones in the sample, about 93% were seen once. Naive CD8 cells, CD45RO-negative and positively selected for CCR7, excluded terminally differentiated effector memory CD45RA+ cells. The study enrolled healthy HIV-negative adults without recent acute infections or vaccinations as donors. Material for sequencing was naive CD8+ T cells from PBMCs. This clonotype originated in a man younger than 30 in good health. Some clones in this sample may be carry-over from other donors' samples. V gene TRBV25-1 combines with J gene TRBJ1-5; no clear D gene. CDR3 sequence (DNA): TGTGCCAGCAGTGAGATGGACGGTCAGCCCCAGCATTTT. Protein sequence: CASSEMDGQPQHF.